Listed here is a single TCR beta chain. The antigen is undetermined. Primers included in the PCR were 60 Vbeta and 13 Jbeta primers. The protocol was immunoSEQ multiplex PCR, while the TCRdb copy is restricted to in-frame clones and leaves out a portion. The data contain roughly 120,000 clones, 86% of them singletons. This sample was included in a study of cytomegalovirus exposure and HLA in healthy donors. From germline, CDR1 is SQVTM and CDR2 ANQGSEA. The CDR3 runs 12 residues. V lost 4 bases and J lost 1, with 7 bases in between. Study findings and constraints: Most CMV-associated TCR beta chains were later found to appear HLA-restricted. Association of a missense DCLRE1C variant with TCR beta V- and J-gene trimming was reported in a later analysis.

The chain is built from TRBV29-1 and TRBJ2-5, with D possibly being TRBD2 (6 bases). Source material: PBMCs. The source is a man aged 35 to 55 in good health and CMV-seronegative. The CDR3: CSVAGSQETQYF. The CDR3 DNA sequence: TGCAGCGTTGCCGGGAGCCAAGAGACCCAGTACTTC. Together with reference TRBV29-1 and TRBJ2-5, the CDR3 gives the full variable domain: SAVISQKPSRDICQRGTSLTIQCQVDSQVTMMFWYRQQPGQSLTLIATANQGSEATYESGFVIDKFPISRPNLTFSTLTVSNMSPEDSSIYLCSVAGSQETQYFGPGTRLLVL.